Presented here are 13 T cell receptor beta chains from one specimen sequenced in a study of cytomegalovirus exposure and HLA in healthy donors. The PCR had 60 Vbeta and 13 Jbeta primers. Using immunoSEQ multiplex PCR, the repertoire was profiled, and TCRdb retains in-frame clones only, with some absent. The repertoire holds some 150,000 clones, with about 71% as singletons. Sequenced material: PBMCs. These receptors came from a woman aged 25-40 years in good health and CMV-seronegative.

The chain carries TRBV7-3 and TRBJ2-3; 8 bases map to TRBD2. Germline V gene lookup returns CDR1 SGHTA and CDR2 FQGTGA. The CDR3 has 15 residues. V shed 5 bases and J 5 bases; nucleotides not matched to a gene: 9. CDR3 region: CASSKSGSEGDTQYF. CDR3 nucleotide sequence: TGTGCCAGCAGCAAAAGCGGGAGTGAGGGAGATACGCAGTATTTT.

The chain employs TRBV9 and TRBJ2-3; D not certain. V dropped 1 base and J dropped 1 base, with 10 bases sitting between them. This CDR3 has 15 amino acids. CDR1 is SGDLS and CDR2 is YYNGEE in the germline V gene. CDR3 sequence (DNA): TGTGCCAGCAGCGTAACAGTTATGGGCACAGATACGCAGTATTTT. Translation: CASSVTVMGTDTQYF.

This clone was recorded only once. The chain recombines TRBV13 with TRBJ2-1, with D uncertain. Per germline, CDR1 PRHDT and CDR2 FYEKMQ (reference sequence). Trimming cost V 10 bases and J 4 bases, with 14 bases left between them. The CDR3 runs 13 residues. The CDR3 is CATVKRSYNEQFF. In nucleotides, the CDR3 is TGTGCCACCGTTAAGAGGTCTTACAATGAGCAGTTCTTC.

V is TRBV7-6 and J is TRBJ1-1, with a possible D match to TRBD1 (6 bases). Germline lookup yields CDR1 SGHVS and CDR2 FNYEAQ. V was cut by 6 bases and J by 1 base, with 9 bases left in between. There are 13 residues in the CDR3. In DNA form, the CDR3 reads TGTGCCAGCAGGGTGGGACAGAACACTGAAGCTTTCTTT. The encoded protein is CASRVGQNTEAFF.

V and J are TRBV7-2 and TRBJ1-1; 9 positions agree with TRBD1. The ends lost 4 bases at V and 3 bases at J; junction bases unmatched: 6. The CDR3 extends over 15 amino acids. Germline V gene data show CDR1 as SGHTA and CDR2 as FQGNSA. In nucleotides, the CDR3 is TGTGCCAGCAGCTGGGGACAGGGCTTAGACACTGAAGCTTTCTTT. Translated, it gives CASSWGQGLDTEAFF.

The chain has TRBV27 and TRBJ2-5; 11 nucleotides line up with TRBD2. CDR3 length equals 15 residues. Germline V CDR1 and CDR2: MNHEY, SMNVEV (reference sequence). V lost 5 bases and J lost 5; bases outside the gene matches: 7. The CDR3 nucleotides are TGTGCCAGCAGTCCCACACTAGCGGGAGTTGAGACCCAGTACTTC. This sequence encodes CASSPTLAGVETQYF.

This chain joins TRBV11-3 and TRBJ2-2, with a weak D call TRBD2 (5 bases). V lost 3 bases to trimming and J lost 2 bases, with 16 bases between them. This CDR3 has 17 residues. Germline V gene data show CDR1 as SGHNT and CDR2 as YENEEA. In nucleotides, the CDR3 is TGTGCCAGCAGCTTGACTACTTCAATCGGCAACACCGGGGAGCTGTTTTTT. Amino acid sequence: CASSLTTSIGNTGELFF.

The chain employs TRBV5-1 and TRBJ1-2, with 11 bases aligning to TRBD1. Germline V gives CDR1 SGHRS, CDR2 YFSETQ. V trimming: 0 bases; J trimming: 6 bases; junction bases outside the gene matches: 4. This CDR3 region has 15 residues. CDR3 bases: TGCGCCAGCAGCTTGGCCGGGACAGGGGGTCATGGCTACACCTTC. Translation gives CASSLAGTGGHGYTF.

The rearrangement uses TRBV28 and TRBJ2-7; possibly TRBD1 for D (6 bases). The germline gives CDR1 MDHEN, CDR2 SYDVKM. The V gene lost 4 bases and the J gene lost 2 bases, with 12 bases spanning the gap. The CDR3 runs 14 residues. CDR3 coding DNA: TGTGCCAGCAGTTCCCTCACAGGGCCCTACGAGCAGTACTTC. Encoded protein: CASSSLTGPYEQYF.

V is TRBV4-2 and J is TRBJ2-7; 8 bases agree with TRBD1. Germline-derived CDR1 and CDR2 are LGHNA and YNFKEQ. V lost 0 bases to trimming and J lost 4 bases; unmatched junction nucleotides: 8. The CDR3 totals 16 residues. The DNA of the CDR3 is TGTGCCAGCAGCCAAGATTCGGGGACAGGTTGGTACGAGCAGTACTTC. This sequence encodes CASSQDSGTGWYEQYF.

The CDR3 reads CAISDFVDRGLGETQYF. The DNA of the CDR3 is TGTGCCATCAGTGATTTCGTGGACAGGGGGCTTGGAGAGACCCAGTACTTC. The gene calls are TRBV10-3 and TRBJ2-5; TRBD1 agrees at 11 bases. Germline CDR1 is ENHRY and CDR2 is SYGVKD. CDR3 length: 17 residues. V lost 3 bases to trimming and J lost 4 bases; unmatched junction nucleotides: 10.

This chain joins TRBV13 and TRBJ2-7; TRBD2 agrees at 8 bases. From germline, CDR1 is PRHDT and CDR2 FYEKMQ (reference sequence). The length of the CDR3 is 15 residues. J gave up 6 bases and V 4 bases, and 11 bases lay outside the gene matches. The CDR3 DNA sequence: TGTGCCAGCAGCTCGCCGTCGGAGCGGGGGTCCGAGCAGTACTTC. This codes for CASSSPSERGSEQYF.

The chain links TRBV27 to TRBJ2-7; 7 bases agree with TRBD2. From germline, CDR1 is MNHEY and CDR2 SMNVEV (reference sequence). V dropped 4 bases and J dropped 0; count of bases not matched to a gene: 15. CDR3 length: 18 amino acids. This CDR3 reads CASSSRGGRAPSSYEQYF. CDR3 DNA: TGTGCCAGCAGTTCCCGCGGGGGAAGGGCACCTAGCTCCTACGAGCAGTACTTC.